This entry describes one T cell receptor beta chain. V lost 2 bases, J lost 3 bases, and 11 bases lay in between. There are 14 residues in the CDR3. The germline gives CDR1 SGHRS, CDR2 YFSETQ. The data were taken from a study of blood T cell repertoires in COVID-19. Per the original data handling: Using reference gene primer amplification, nucleated cell counts were estimated. The table came from immunoSEQ multiplex PCR; TCRdb's copy has only in-frame clones and leaves some out. V and J calls and clone size are given by that table; D and trimming were obtained from the DNA. The repertoire holds about 240,000 clones, with about 82% as singletons.

Sequencing was done on a sample of peripheral blood. The receptor comes from a man aged 80 or over with acute or convalescent COVID-19. J is TRBJ1-1 and V is TRBV5-1; a possible D gene is TRBD1 (6 bases). The chain's CDR3 is CASSFGTPDTEAFF. In nucleotides, the CDR3 is TGCGCCAGCAGCTTCGGGACACCGGACACTGAAGCTTTCTTT.